Each of the 27 T cell receptor beta chains below was sequenced from the same sample in a study of T-cell memory formation after mild COVID-19. Each CDR3 protein gets one entry after TCRdb re-called the 5' RACE reads with MiXCR. The sample consists of over 120,000 distinct CDR3 sequences, around 25% of them appearing once. Sequenced material: PBMCs or a T cell subset sorted from them (not recorded which). The receptors here all came from an adult woman who had mild COVID-19 (a few samples of this study predate the infection). Cell type and time point are not known.

The CDR3 region has the DNA TGCGCCAGCAGCCAACTCGGGACAGGGGTAGACAATGAGCAGTTCTTC. It specifies CASSQLGTGVDNEQFF. The chain recombines TRBV4-3 with TRBJ2-1; 10 nucleotides align to TRBD1. Germline V gene sequence: CDR1 LGHNA, CDR2 YSLEER. CDR3 length: 16 residues. After removal of 2 bases from V and 5 bases from J, the junction contained 6 bases not matched to a gene.

The rearrangement links TRBV20-1 to TRBJ1-1; D call uncertain. Germline lookup yields CDR1 DFQATT and CDR2 SNEGSKA (reference sequence). This CDR3 is built from 14 residues. The ends were cut back, 1 base at V and 1 base at J, with 10 bases in the middle. CDR3 region: CSARAITANTEAFF. CDR3 nucleotide sequence: TGCAGTGCTAGAGCCATCACAGCGAACACTGAAGCTTTCTTT.

This clonotype has just a few counts. This chain joins TRBV11-2 and TRBJ2-1; possible D gene TRBD1, 5 bases. The V gene lost 5 bases and the J gene lost 4 bases, with 12 bases spanning the gap. Germline CDR1 reads SGHAT; CDR2 reads FQNNGV. The CDR3 spans 14 residues. CDR3 residues: CASSDETVYNEQFF. CDR3 in DNA: TGTGCCAGCAGCGACGAGACAGTGTACAATGAGCAGTTCTTC.

J is TRBJ1-2 and V is TRBV6-5; 8 nucleotides line up with TRBD1. Germline CDR1 and CDR2: MNHEY and SVGAGI. J was trimmed by 4 bases and V by 0 bases; bases with no gene match: 4. The CDR3 has 15 amino acids. CDR3 coding DNA: TGTGCCAGCAGTTACTCCGGGACAGGATCCTATGGCTACACCTTC. The encoded protein is CASSYSGTGSYGYTF.

This clonotype was observed a few times. V and J are TRBV19 and TRBJ2-7; D might be TRBD2 (5 bases). Trimming pared 0 bases from V and 5 bases from J, leaving 8 bases between. This CDR3 comprises 13 residues. Germline CDR1 reads LNHDA; CDR2 reads SQIVND (reference sequence). Here the CDR3 DNA reads TGTGCCAGTAGTATAGAGACGGGGAACGAGCAGTACTTC. It encodes CASSIETGNEQYF.

The genes are TRBV5-1 and TRBJ1-2, with a tentative D call TRBD1 (5 bases). From germline, CDR1 is SGHRS and CDR2 YFSETQ. V was trimmed by 5 bases and J by 2 bases, leaving 10 bases between them. This CDR3 has 13 amino acids. CDR3 amino acids: CASRQGVNYGYTF. The CDR3 region has the DNA TGCGCCAGCAGGCAAGGGGTAAACTATGGCTACACCTTC.

The V call is TRBV7-6, the J call TRBJ2-7; TRBD2 agrees at 9 bases. The CDR3 contains 16 residues. Germline loops: CDR1 SGHVS, CDR2 FNYEAQ. J lost 6 bases, V lost 5 bases, and 14 bases had no gene match. In DNA form, the CDR3 reads TGTGCCAGCAGCCCACACCTCACAGCGGGAGGATCCGAGCAGTACTTC. Translated, it gives CASSPHLTAGGSEQYF.

This clonotype turned up a few times. J is TRBJ2-3 and V is TRBV5-6; 8 bases agree with TRBD2. CDR3 length: 16 residues. V lost 2 bases to trimming and J lost 3 bases; unmatched junction nucleotides: 8. Germline loops: CDR1 SGHDT, CDR2 YYEEEE. The CDR3 sequence: CASSFIPSGRTDTQYF. CDR3 nucleotide sequence: TGTGCCAGCAGCTTCATTCCTAGCGGGCGTACAGATACGCAGTATTTT.

This chain uses TRBV9 with TRBJ2-2; TRBD2 matches at 8 bases. Germline V CDR1 and CDR2: SGDLS, YYNGEE. The CDR3 loop spans 16 amino acids. J lost 1 base, V lost 7 bases, and 9 bases had no gene match. The CDR3 here is CASQDPSGGNTGELFF. CDR3 in DNA: TGTGCCAGCCAGGACCCAAGCGGGGGGAACACCGGGGAGCTGTTTTTT.

This clonotype has more than one count but fewer than ten. The chain recombines TRBV20-1 with TRBJ2-3; 7 nucleotides align to TRBD2. Germline lookup yields CDR1 DFQATT and CDR2 SNEGSKA (reference sequence). The CDR3 length is 13 residues. With V trimmed by 7 bases and J by 3 bases, 7 bases remained unmatched. The CDR3 DNA follows: TGCAGTGTCCCGGGGGGTGGTACAGATACGCAGTATTTT. It translates to CSVPGGGTDTQYF.

This chain connects TRBV7-9 to TRBJ2-7, with a weak D call TRBD1 (6 bases). The CDR3 is 13 residues long. The germline gives CDR1 SEHNR, CDR2 FQNEAQ (reference sequence). Trimming removed 4 bases from V and 4 bases from J, with 11 bases in between. CDR3 coding DNA: TGTGCCAGCAGCTCGGGACAAAGATACGAGCAGTACTTC. This encodes CASSSGQRYEQYF. The whole variable domain, filled in from reference TRBV7-9 and TRBJ2-7, reads DTGVSQNPRHKITKRGQNVTFRCDPISEHNRLYWYRQTLGQGPEFLTYFQNEAQLEKSRLLSDRFSAERPKGSFSTLEIQRTEQGDSAMYLCASSSGQRYEQYFGPGTRLTVT.

V gene TRBV19 combines with J gene TRBJ1-2, with 8 bases matching TRBD1. Germline CDR1 and CDR2: LNHDA and SQIVND (reference sequence). This CDR3 contains 13 residues. Trimming took 6 bases from V and 6 from J; bases not matched to a gene: 6. DNA of the CDR3: TGTGCCAGTAGATCGGACAGGGTGGATGGCTACACCTTC. Its protein product is CASRSDRVDGYTF.

This clonotype was found many times. The chain carries TRBV7-6 and TRBJ2-7; TRBD1 matches 8 bases. The CDR3 is made up of 14 amino acids. The V segment lost 5 bases and the J segment 3 bases; nucleotides outside the gene matches: 6. Germline CDR1 reads SGHVS; CDR2 reads FNYEAQ. Here the CDR3 reads CASSLGQGGYEQYF. As DNA, the CDR3 is TGTGCCAGCAGCCTAGGACAGGGAGGCTACGAGCAGTACTTC.

This clonotype was observed a handful of times. The J gene is TRBJ2-7, the V gene TRBV5-1; TRBD2 matches at 7 bases. The CDR3 has 13 residues. Germline V CDR1 and CDR2: SGHRS, YFSETQ. After removal of 2 bases from V and 4 bases from J, the junction contained 3 bases not matched to a gene. The CDR3 reads CASSFRGLYEQYF. For the CDR3, the DNA is TGCGCCAGCAGCTTTAGGGGACTATACGAGCAGTACTTC.

This clonotype was detected once. The V and J genes are TRBV11-2 and TRBJ1-1; 8 bases align to TRBD1. This CDR3 contains 16 residues. Germline assignment: CDR1 SGHAT and CDR2 FQNNGV. V lost 0 bases, J lost 2 bases, and 5 bases stayed unmatched. CDR3 nucleotides: TGTGCCAGCAGCTTAGACGCAGGGGGCCGTAACACTGAAGCTTTCTTT. Amino acid sequence: CASSLDAGGRNTEAFF.

The chain has TRBV5-5 and TRBJ2-1, with D perhaps matching TRBD1 or TRBD2 (5 bases each). The germline V gene encodes CDR1 SGHKS and CDR2 YYEKEE (reference sequence). V lost 3 bases, J lost 4 bases, and 14 bases lay in between. CDR3 length equals 15 residues. CDR3 residues: CASSWSGTSYNEQFF. In DNA, the CDR3 is TGTGCCAGCAGCTGGTCAGGGACGTCGTACAATGAGCAGTTCTTC.

The V gene is TRBV5-1, the J gene TRBJ2-3, with TRBD2 matching 10 bases. J gave up 6 bases and V 4 bases, and 14 bases lay outside the gene matches. Germline values: CDR1 SGHRS, CDR2 YFSETQ. CDR3 length: 17 amino acids. The CDR3 DNA is TGCGCCAGCAGCCCGGAGAAGGTAGCGGGAGGTTTGGATACGCAGTATTTT. This translates into CASSPEKVAGGLDTQYF. Drawing the rest from reference TRBV5-1 and TRBJ2-3, the complete variable domain is KAGVTQTPRYLIKTRGQQVTLSCSPISGHRSVSWYQQTPGQGLQFLFEYFSETQRNKGNFPGRFSGRQFSNSRSEMNVSTLELGDSALYLCASSPEKVAGGLDTQYFGPGTRLTVL.

This clonotype was recorded a few times. The rearrangement uses TRBV4-1 and TRBJ2-3; TRBD2 matches at 9 bases. Trimming cost V 1 base and J 2 bases; bases outside gene matches: 10. This CDR3 spans 18 amino acids. The germline CDR1 and CDR2 sequences are MGHRA and YSYEKL. For the CDR3, the DNA is TGCGCCAGCAGCCAAGCGGGCCGGCGGGGGGGCGTCACAGATACGCAGTATTTT. This encodes CASSQAGRRGGVTDTQYF.

This chain links TRBV29-1 with TRBJ2-5, with D uncertain. Germline CDR1 SQVTM, CDR2 ANQGSEA. CDR3 size: 16 residues. Trimming left V 0 bases short and J 5 bases short, with 19 bases between. The CDR3 is CSVEDAPGRPRETQYF. Written as DNA, the CDR3 is TGCAGCGTTGAAGATGCTCCCGGCAGGCCTCGGGAGACCCAGTACTTC.

A few counts support this clonotype. The chain joins TRBV20-1 to TRBJ1-4; D ambiguous. The length of the CDR3 is 13 residues. The germline V gene encodes CDR1 DFQATT and CDR2 SNEGSKA (reference sequence). The V end lost 5 bases, the J end lost 6 bases, and 13 bases lay between the germline ends. This chain's CDR3 is CSAAGAGDEKLFF. The CDR3 DNA sequence: TGCAGTGCTGCGGGAGCCGGAGATGAAAAACTGTTTTTT.

This clonotype was observed many times. The chain recombines TRBV4-1 with TRBJ1-1; possible D gene TRBD1, 6 bases. This CDR3 has 17 amino acids. Germline loops: CDR1 MGHRA, CDR2 YSYEKL. Trimming left V 3 bases short and J 3 bases short, with 20 bases between. The CDR3 here is CASSQQRGGRTDTEAFF. The CDR3 bases are TGCGCCAGCAGCCAGCAAAGAGGGGGAAGGACAGACACTGAAGCTTTCTTT.

This clonotype appeared a few times. This sequence joins TRBV5-1 and TRBJ2-3, with unresolved D. Trimming stripped 1 base from V and 6 bases from J, with 15 bases between. The germline V gene encodes CDR1 SGHRS and CDR2 YFSETQ. The CDR3 length is 15 residues. CDR3 in DNA: TGCGCCAGCAGCTTGTTACGATGGGATGAGGATACGCAGTATTTT. Translating gives CASSLLRWDEDTQYF.

The sample holds a few counts of this clonotype. The chain uses TRBV7-9 and TRBJ2-5; 10 bases match TRBD1. The CDR3 has 14 residues. From germline, CDR1 is SEHNR and CDR2 FQNEAQ (reference sequence). The junction had 5 bases not matched to a gene; V was cut back by 5 bases and J by 5 bases. The CDR3 DNA reads TGTGCCAGCAGCCCGACAGGGGGCGACGAGACCCAGTACTTC. The encoded protein is CASSPTGGDETQYF.

This clonotype was counted between two and nine times. This chain connects TRBV6-5 to TRBJ2-4; a possible D gene is TRBD2 (6 bases). The V gene lost 7 bases and the J gene lost 8 bases, with 18 bases spanning the gap. The germline V gene encodes CDR1 MNHEY and CDR2 SVGAGI. The length of the CDR3 is 14 residues. This chain's CDR3 is CASTHSRGWDIQYF. In DNA form, the CDR3 reads TGTGCCAGCACCCATTCTCGGGGGTGGGACATTCAGTACTTC.

The chain joins TRBV20-1 to TRBJ2-5, with 11 nucleotides matching TRBD2. There are 17 residues in the CDR3. V lost 5 bases to trimming and J lost 0 bases; unmatched junction nucleotides: 11. Germline loops: CDR1 DFQATT, CDR2 SNEGSKA (reference sequence). The CDR3 here is CSARRYNSGGDQETQYF. CDR3 sequence (DNA): TGCAGTGCTCGAAGATATAATAGCGGGGGGGACCAAGAGACCCAGTACTTC.

This clonotype was counted many times. The J gene is TRBJ2-6, the V gene TRBV4-3; D uncertain. This CDR3 has 15 amino acids. Germline V gives CDR1 LGHNA, CDR2 YSLEER. The germline V and J ends were trimmed by 2 bases and 1 base, with 6 bases remaining between them. CDR3 residues: CASSQIGSGANVLTF. Here the CDR3 DNA reads TGCGCCAGCAGCCAAATAGGGTCTGGGGCCAACGTCCTGACTTTC.

This sequence joins TRBV11-3 and TRBJ2-1; either TRBD1 or TRBD2 may fit D (5 bases each). V lost 1 base, J lost 2 bases, and 21 bases lay in between. The CDR3 is made up of 19 amino acids. Germline CDR1 reads SGHNT; CDR2 reads YENEEA. This CDR3 is CASSLVGSGTQEPYNEQFF. For the CDR3, the DNA is TGTGCCAGCAGCTTAGTCGGGTCCGGGACCCAGGAGCCCTACAATGAGCAGTTCTTC.